Following are 20 T cell receptor beta chains from one sample sequenced in a study of T cell responses to AZD1222 COVID-19 vaccine (dated by TCRdb to about 2021). Per the publication, the time point label means: about 28 days (+/-7) after the second vaccine dose. To prepare the library, the immunoSEQ multiplex PCR assay was applied. TCRdb took this table from immuneACCESS and kept in-frame rearrangements with V and J called. Such tables lack part of the clones; where checked against another copy, unresolved V genes explain under half of the gap, and the rest is unexplained. The sample table contains more than 75,000 clones; only one count was recorded for 91% of them. The top ten clones comprise around 8% of the sample. The sequenced sample was peripheral blood, obtained 28 days after the second AZD1222 dose. These receptors all come from an adult who received the AZD1222 COVID-19 vaccine.

The rearrangement links TRBV24-1 to TRBJ1-1, with D possibly TRBD1 on 5 matching bases. V was trimmed by 5 bases and J by 3 bases, leaving 6 bases between them. CDR1 and CDR2 from the germline V gene are KGHDR and SFDVKD. The CDR3 has 12 amino acids. CDR3 nucleotide sequence: TGTGCCACCAGTGGGGGGGACACTGAAGCTTTCTTT. As protein: CATSGGDTEAFF.

The V gene is TRBV7-8, the J gene TRBJ2-7; D remains unclear. Germline assignment: CDR1 SGHVS and CDR2 FQNEAQ. V lost 5 bases, J lost 1 base, and 15 bases lay in between. This CDR3 spans 15 amino acids. The DNA for the CDR3 is TGTGCCAGCAGCCCTCAAGTAATCGGATCCTACGAGCAGTACTTC. It translates to CASSPQVIGSYEQYF.

The sample holds a few counts of this clone. The chain employs TRBV5-1 and TRBJ1-5; D is undetermined. Trimming cost V 1 base and J 7 bases, with 15 bases left between them. There are 15 residues in the CDR3. Germline CDR1 is SGHRS and CDR2 is YFSETQ. The CDR3 loop is CASSLSGEGRQPQHF. The CDR3 nucleotides read TGCGCCAGCAGCTTGTCTGGGGAAGGGCGGCAGCCCCAGCATTTT.

V and J are TRBV11-3 and TRBJ2-1; 10 nucleotides line up with TRBD2. Germline loops: CDR1 SGHNT, CDR2 YENEEA. With 4 bases clipped from V and 2 bases from J, the junction kept 5 bases outside the gene matches. The CDR3 runs 16 residues. CDR3: CASSWASGSPYNEQFF. In nucleotides, the CDR3 is TGTGCCAGCAGCTGGGCTAGCGGGAGTCCCTACAATGAGCAGTTCTTC. Combining the CDR3 with reference TRBV11-3 and TRBJ2-1 gives the whole variable domain EAGVVQSPRYKIIEKKQPVAFWCNPISGHNTLYWYLQNLGQGPELLIRYENEEAVDDSQLPKDRFSAERLKGVDSTLKIQPAELGDSAVYLCASSWASGSPYNEQFFGPGTRLTVL.

Turning to this clone: An end of the junction differs from the germline gene, which may be a read error. The genes are TRBV2 and TRBJ2-7; 7 bases agree with TRBD2. Germline V gene lookup returns CDR1 SNHLY and CDR2 FYNNEI. This CDR3 has 14 residues. The CDR3, as DNA: TGTGCCAGCAGTCCTACTAGCGACACCTACGTGCAGTACTTC. Translation: CASSPTSDTYVQYF.

This sequence joins TRBV27 and TRBJ1-1; no firm D call. Germline CDR1 and CDR2: MNHEY and SMNVEV (reference sequence). V lost 5 bases and J 1 base, leaving 5 bases between the germline ends. This CDR3 comprises 12 residues. This chain's CDR3 is CASSTGNTEAFF. The CDR3 nucleotides are TGTGCCAGCAGTACGGGGAACACTGAAGCTTTCTTT.

J is TRBJ2-7 and V is TRBV5-1; the match to TRBD1 covers 11 bases. Per germline, CDR1 SGHRS and CDR2 YFSETQ. The CDR3 is made up of 14 amino acids. Trimming at V came to 5 bases and at J to 3 bases, leaving 4 bases not matched to a gene. CDR3 nucleotide sequence: TGCGCCAGCAGGTCTGGGACAGGGGGCTACGAGCAGTACTTC. This sequence encodes CASRSGTGGYEQYF.

The chain combines TRBV7-3 with TRBJ2-7, with 12 bases that match TRBD2. The CDR3 covers 17 residues. J lost 0 bases, V lost 6 bases, and 9 bases had no gene match. Germline V gene lookup returns CDR1 SGHTA and CDR2 FQGTGA. CDR3 protein: CASRRGLAGRTSYEQYF. In nucleotides, the CDR3 is TGTGCCAGCAGACGGGGACTAGCGGGCCGTACCTCCTACGAGCAGTACTTC.

The genes are TRBV28 and TRBJ1-6; TRBD1 matches 8 bases. V lost 8 bases to trimming and J lost 7 bases; unmatched junction nucleotides: 7. This CDR3 comprises 14 residues. Looked up from germline, CDR1 is MDHEN and CDR2 is SYDVKM. This CDR3 reads CASDRTGSNSPLHF. The DNA for the CDR3 is TGTGCCAGCGACCGGACAGGGTCGAATTCACCCCTCCACTTT.

V and J are TRBV6-5 and TRBJ1-3; perhaps TRBD1 as D (6 bases). V dropped 2 bases and J dropped 4 bases, with 12 bases sitting between them. The germline V gene encodes CDR1 MNHEY and CDR2 SVGAGI. The CDR3 length is 15 residues. CDR3 protein: CASSYTGLLGNTIYF. DNA of the CDR3: TGTGCCAGCAGTTACACAGGGCTTCTGGGAAACACCATATATTTT.

In this sample, this clone turned up a few times. This sequence joins TRBV11-1 and TRBJ2-1, with D uncertain. The CDR3 runs to 13 residues. Germline CDR1 reads SGHAT; CDR2 reads FQDESV (reference sequence). Trimming took 2 bases from V and 10 from J, leaving 12 bases between them. The CDR3: CASSLSRVGEQFF. In DNA form, the CDR3 reads TGTGCCAGCAGCTTATCCCGGGTGGGGGAGCAGTTCTTC.

V usage is TRBV28 and J usage is TRBJ1-6, with D possibly TRBD1 on 5 matching bases. CDR1 is MDHEN and CDR2 is SYDVKM in the germline V gene. The CDR3 is made up of 16 amino acids. V lost 3 bases and J lost 4, with 13 bases in between. The CDR3 DNA follows: TGTGCCAGCAGTTTCGCAGGGAACCAGTATAATTCACCCCTCCACTTT. Translation gives CASSFAGNQYNSPLHF. The entire variable domain, with the rest obtained from reference TRBV28 and TRBJ1-6, is as follows: DVKVTQSSRYLVKRTGEKVFLECVQDMDHENMFWYRQDPGLGLRLIYFSYDVKMKEKGDIPEGYSVSREKKERFSLILESASTNQTSMYLCASSFAGNQYNSPLHFGNGTRLTVT.

The genes are TRBV20-1 and TRBJ1-2; D uncertain. V lost 1 base and J lost 7, with 4 bases in between. Germline V gene data show CDR1 as DFQATT and CDR2 as SNEGSKA (reference sequence). This CDR3 has 10 residues. As DNA, the CDR3 is TGCAGTGCTAGAGCGGTTGGCTACACCTTC. Amino acid sequence: CSARAVGYTF.

The chain employs TRBV18 and TRBJ2-3, with 13 bases matching TRBD2. The CDR3 consists of 19 residues. The J segment lost 0 bases and the V segment lost 6 bases, leaving 12 bases of the junction unmatched. Per germline, CDR1 KGHSH and CDR2 LQKENI. The CDR3 protein is CASSYYETSGRTSTDTQYF. CDR3 nucleotide sequence: TGTGCCAGCTCCTATTACGAGACTAGCGGGAGGACTAGCACAGATACGCAGTATTTT.

The chain joins TRBV28 to TRBJ1-4; no clear D. The germline CDR1 and CDR2 sequences are MDHEN and SYDVKM. This CDR3 spans 13 amino acids. V was cut by 8 bases and J by 0 bases, with 7 bases left in between. CDR3 in DNA: TGTGCCAGCCTTATGGCAACTAATGAAAAACTGTTTTTT. It specifies CASLMATNEKLFF.

The chain has TRBV7-9 and TRBJ2-1; TRBD2 matches at 12 bases. CDR3 size: 16 residues. V lost 5 bases, J lost 4 bases, and 6 bases stayed unmatched. Germline CDR1 and CDR2: SEHNR and FQNEAQ (reference sequence). CDR3 nucleotides: TGTGCCAGCAGCGCGATCGGACTAGCGGGATACAATGAGCAGTTCTTC. It encodes CASSAIGLAGYNEQFF.

The table lists this clone with a count of one. The V call is TRBV30, the J call TRBJ1-4, with D unclear. The CDR3 spans 13 residues. Trimming pared 0 bases from V and 16 bases from J, leaving 18 bases between. Germline V CDR1 and CDR2: GTSNPN, SVGIG (reference sequence). CDR3: CAWSVTSTIERFF. In DNA, the CDR3 is TGTGCCTGGAGTGTGACGTCGACAATAGAGCGGTTTTTT.

This rearrangement joins TRBV5-4 to TRBJ2-7; perhaps TRBD2 as D (6 bases). The length of the CDR3 is 14 residues. Deletions cut 1 base from V and 0 bases from J, with 8 bases between. CDR1 is SGHNT and CDR2 is YYREEE in the germline V gene (reference sequence). The CDR3 here is CASSLYGGSYEQYF. CDR3 DNA sequence: TGTGCCAGCAGCTTGTACGGGGGCTCCTACGAGCAGTACTTC.

This clone has only a few counts. As DNA, the CDR3 is TGTGCCAGTATGACTGCGGGGAGGGGACTTGAGCAGTTCTTC. Amino acids: CASMTAGRGLEQFF. V usage is TRBV19 and J usage is TRBJ2-1; 7 nucleotides agree with TRBD2. V lost 7 bases and J lost 9; bases outside the gene matches: 12. The CDR3 length is 14 residues. Germline CDR1 reads LNHDA; CDR2 reads SQIVND (reference sequence).

The genes are TRBV27 and TRBJ2-7, with TRBD1 identical over 7 bases. Germline trimming cut 3 bases from V and 4 bases from J; bases unmatched to any gene: 6. CDR1 is MNHEY, CDR2 SMNVEV, per germline (reference sequence). This CDR3 has 14 amino acids. This CDR3 reads CASSFRDSLYEQYF. CDR3 coding DNA: TGTGCCAGCAGTTTTAGGGACAGTTTATACGAGCAGTACTTC.